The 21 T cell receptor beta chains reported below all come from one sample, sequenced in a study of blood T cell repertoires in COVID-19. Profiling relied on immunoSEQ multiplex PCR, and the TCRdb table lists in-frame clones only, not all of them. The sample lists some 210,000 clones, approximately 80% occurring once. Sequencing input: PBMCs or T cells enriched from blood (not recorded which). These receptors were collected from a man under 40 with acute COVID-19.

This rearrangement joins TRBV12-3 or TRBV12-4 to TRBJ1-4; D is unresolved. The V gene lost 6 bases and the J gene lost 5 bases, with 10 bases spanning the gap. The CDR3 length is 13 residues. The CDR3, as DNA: TGTGCCAGCAGCCAACGGCGGAATGAAAAACTGTTTTTT. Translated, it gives CASSQRRNEKLFF.

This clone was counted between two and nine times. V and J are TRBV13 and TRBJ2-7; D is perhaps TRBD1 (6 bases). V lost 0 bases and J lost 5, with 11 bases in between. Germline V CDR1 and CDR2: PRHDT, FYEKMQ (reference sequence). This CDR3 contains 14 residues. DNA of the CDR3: TGTGCCAGCAGCTTAGGGAACAGGGAACACGAGCAGTACTTC. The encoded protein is CASSLGNREHEQYF.

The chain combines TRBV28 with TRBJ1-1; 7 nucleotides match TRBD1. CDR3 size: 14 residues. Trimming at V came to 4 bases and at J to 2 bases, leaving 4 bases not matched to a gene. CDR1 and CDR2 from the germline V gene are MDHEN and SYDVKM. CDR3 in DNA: TGTGCCAGCAGTTCGGGACAGCTAAACACTGAAGCTTTCTTT. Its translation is CASSSGQLNTEAFF.

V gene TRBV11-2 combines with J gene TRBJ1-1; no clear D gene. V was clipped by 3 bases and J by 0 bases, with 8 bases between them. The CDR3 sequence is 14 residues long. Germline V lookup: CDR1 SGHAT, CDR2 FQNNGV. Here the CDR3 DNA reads TGTGCCAGCAGCTTGCTACAGTTGAACACTGAAGCTTTCTTT. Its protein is CASSLLQLNTEAFF.

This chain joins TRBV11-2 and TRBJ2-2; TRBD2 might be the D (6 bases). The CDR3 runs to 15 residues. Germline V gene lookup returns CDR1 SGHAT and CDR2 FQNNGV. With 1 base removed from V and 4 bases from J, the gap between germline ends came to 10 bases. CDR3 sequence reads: CASSLAGTVTGELFF. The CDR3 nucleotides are TGTGCCAGCAGCTTAGCTGGGACTGTCACCGGGGAGCTGTTTTTT.

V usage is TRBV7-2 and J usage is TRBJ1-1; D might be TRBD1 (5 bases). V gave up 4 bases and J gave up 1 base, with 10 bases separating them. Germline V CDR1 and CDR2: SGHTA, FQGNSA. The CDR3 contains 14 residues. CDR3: CASSSGLQNTEAFF. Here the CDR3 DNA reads TGTGCCAGCAGCTCGGGACTTCAGAACACTGAAGCTTTCTTT.

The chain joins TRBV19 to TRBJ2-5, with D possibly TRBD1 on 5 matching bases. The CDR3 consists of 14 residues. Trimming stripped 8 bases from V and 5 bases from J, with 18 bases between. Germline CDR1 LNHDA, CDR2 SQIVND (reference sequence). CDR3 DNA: TGTGCCAGTGGGGTCCAGGGCCTGGGGGAGACCCAGTACTTC. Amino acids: CASGVQGLGETQYF.

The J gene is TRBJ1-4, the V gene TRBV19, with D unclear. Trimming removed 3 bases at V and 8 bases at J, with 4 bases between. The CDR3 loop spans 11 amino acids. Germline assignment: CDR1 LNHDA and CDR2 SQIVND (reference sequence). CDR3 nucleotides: TGTGCCAGTAGTATTGAGGAAAAACTGTTTTTT. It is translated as CASSIEEKLFF. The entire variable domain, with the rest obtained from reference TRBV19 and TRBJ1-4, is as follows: DGGITQSPKYLFRKEGQNVTLSCEQNLNHDAMYWYRQDPGQGLRLIYYSQIVNDFQKGDIAEGYSVSREKKESFPLTVTSAQKNPTAFYLCASSIEEKLFFGSGTQLSVL.

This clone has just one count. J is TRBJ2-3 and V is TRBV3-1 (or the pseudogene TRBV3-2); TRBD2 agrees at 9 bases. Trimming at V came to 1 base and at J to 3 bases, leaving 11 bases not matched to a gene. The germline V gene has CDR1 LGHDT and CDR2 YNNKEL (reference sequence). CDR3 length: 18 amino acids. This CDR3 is CASSQVGAAGGRTDTQYF. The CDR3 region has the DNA TGTGCCAGCAGCCAAGTAGGGGCGGCGGGGGGGCGGACAGATACGCAGTATTTT.

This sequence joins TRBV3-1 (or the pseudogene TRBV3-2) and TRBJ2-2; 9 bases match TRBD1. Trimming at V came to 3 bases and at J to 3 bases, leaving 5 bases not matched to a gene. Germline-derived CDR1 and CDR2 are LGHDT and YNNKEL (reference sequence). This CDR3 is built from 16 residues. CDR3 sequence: CASSQVTGGDTGELFF. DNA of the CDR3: TGTGCCAGCAGCCAGGTCACAGGGGGCGACACCGGGGAGCTGTTTTTT.

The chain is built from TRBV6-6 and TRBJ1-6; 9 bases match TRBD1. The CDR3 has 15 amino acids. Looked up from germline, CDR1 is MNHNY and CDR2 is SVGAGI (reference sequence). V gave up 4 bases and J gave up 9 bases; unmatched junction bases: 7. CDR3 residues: CASSFGQGRGSPLHF. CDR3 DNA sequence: TGTGCCAGCAGTTTTGGACAGGGGAGGGGTTCACCCCTCCACTTT.

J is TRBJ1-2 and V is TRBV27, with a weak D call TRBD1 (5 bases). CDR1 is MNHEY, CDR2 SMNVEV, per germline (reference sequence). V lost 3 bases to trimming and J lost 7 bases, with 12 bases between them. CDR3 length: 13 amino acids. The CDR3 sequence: CASSFGEGFGYTF. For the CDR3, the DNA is TGTGCCAGCAGTTTCGGGGAGGGGTTTGGCTACACCTTC.

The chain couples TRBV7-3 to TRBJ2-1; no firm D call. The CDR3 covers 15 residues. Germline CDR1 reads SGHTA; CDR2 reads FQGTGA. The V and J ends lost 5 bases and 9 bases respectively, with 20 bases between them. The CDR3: CASSQSVALLGEQFF. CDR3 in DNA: TGTGCCAGCAGCCAGTCGGTAGCTTTGTTAGGTGAGCAGTTCTTC.

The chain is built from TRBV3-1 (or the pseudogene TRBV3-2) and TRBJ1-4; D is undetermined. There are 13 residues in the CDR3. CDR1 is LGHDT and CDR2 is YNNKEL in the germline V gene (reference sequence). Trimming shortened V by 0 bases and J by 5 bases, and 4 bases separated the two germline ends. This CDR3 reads CASSQDGNEKLFF. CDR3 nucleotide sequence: TGTGCCAGCAGCCAAGACGGGAATGAAAAACTGTTTTTT.

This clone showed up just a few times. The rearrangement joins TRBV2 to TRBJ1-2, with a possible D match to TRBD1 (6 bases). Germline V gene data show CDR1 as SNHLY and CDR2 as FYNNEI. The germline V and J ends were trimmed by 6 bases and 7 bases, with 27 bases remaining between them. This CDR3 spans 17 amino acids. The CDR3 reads CASRITPGHEGVGGYTF. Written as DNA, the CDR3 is TGTGCCAGCAGGATCACCCCGGGACACGAAGGCGTCGGTGGCTACACCTTC.

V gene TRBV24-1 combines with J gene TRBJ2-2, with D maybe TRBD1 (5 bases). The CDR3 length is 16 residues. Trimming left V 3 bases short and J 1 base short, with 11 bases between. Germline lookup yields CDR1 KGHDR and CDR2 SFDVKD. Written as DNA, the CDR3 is TGTGCCACCAGTGATGTGGACACTTTGAACACCGGGGAGCTGTTTTTT. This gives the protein CATSDVDTLNTGELFF.

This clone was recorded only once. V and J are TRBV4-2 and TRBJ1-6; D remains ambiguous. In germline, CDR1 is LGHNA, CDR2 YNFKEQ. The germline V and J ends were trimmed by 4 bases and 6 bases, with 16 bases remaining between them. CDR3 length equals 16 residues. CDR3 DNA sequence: TGTGCCAGCAGCCGGGCTCAAAGGCTTATTAATTCACCCCTCCACTTT. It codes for CASSRAQRLINSPLHF.

The CDR3 is CASSHGPGKQPQHF. As DNA, the CDR3 is TGTGCCAGCAGCCACGGTCCAGGGAAACAGCCCCAGCATTTT. This rearrangement joins TRBV14 to TRBJ1-5, with D perhaps TRBD1 (5 bases). The CDR3 runs to 14 residues. Germline V CDR1 and CDR2: SGHDN, FVKESK. The V and J ends lost 3 bases and 7 bases respectively, with 13 bases between them.

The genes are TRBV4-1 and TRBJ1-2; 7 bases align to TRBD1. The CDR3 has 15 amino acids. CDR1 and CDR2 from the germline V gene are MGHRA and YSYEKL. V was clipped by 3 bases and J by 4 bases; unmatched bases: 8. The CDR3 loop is CASSQDRDRRYGYTF. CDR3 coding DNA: TGCGCCAGCAGCCAGGACCGGGACAGACGCTATGGCTACACCTTC.

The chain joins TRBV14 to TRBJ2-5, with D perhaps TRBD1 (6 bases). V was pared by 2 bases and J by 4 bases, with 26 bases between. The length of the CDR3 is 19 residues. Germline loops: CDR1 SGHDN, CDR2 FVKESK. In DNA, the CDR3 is TGTGCCAGCAGCCAAAAGAGAGGACAGCCTTGGGGAAAGGGAGAGACCCAGTACTTC. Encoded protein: CASSQKRGQPWGKGETQYF. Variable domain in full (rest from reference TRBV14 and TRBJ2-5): EAGVTQFPSHSVIEKGQTVTLRCDPISGHDNLYWYRRVMGKEIKFLLHFVKESKQDESGMPNNRFLAERTGGTYSTLKVQPAELEDSGVYFCASSQKRGQPWGKGETQYFGPGTRLLVL.

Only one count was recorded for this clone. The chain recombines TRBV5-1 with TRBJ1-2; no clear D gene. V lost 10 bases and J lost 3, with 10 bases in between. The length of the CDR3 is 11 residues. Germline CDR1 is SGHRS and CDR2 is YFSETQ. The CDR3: CAGRKDYGYTF. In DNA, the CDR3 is TGCGCCGGGAGGAAGGACTATGGCTACACCTTC. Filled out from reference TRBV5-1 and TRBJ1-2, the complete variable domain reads KAGVTQTPRYLIKTRGQQVTLSCSPISGHRSVSWYQQTPGQGLQFLFEYFSETQRNKGNFPGRFSGRQFSNSRSEMNVSTLELGDSALYLCAGRKDYGYTFGSGTRLTVV.